This T cell receptor beta chain was documented in a study of cytomegalovirus exposure and HLA in healthy donors. The wider study: The 120 validation repertoires were reported in a later analysis to have been generated on the same platform as the roughly 700 first-cohort repertoires.

Profiled with immunoSEQ multiplex PCR; TCRdb holds only in-frame clones, not every one. Seen here are roughly 260,000 clones, 90% observed once, and the top ten hold under 0.45%. Study results and caveats: Reports showed the classifier diagnosing cytomegalovirus status with high specificity and sensitivity.

The V end was cut by 6 bases, the J end by 4 bases, with 18 bases between. This CDR3 spans 15 amino acids. Per the germline V gene, CDR1 is SGHAT and CDR2 is FQNNGV. This clone was seen only a few times. The antigen is undetermined. The V call is TRBV11-2, the J call TRBJ1-2; unclear D gene. The sequenced sample was PBMCs. The clonotype originates from a woman aged 18-35 years in good health and CMV-seronegative. CDR3 nucleotides: TGTGCCAGCAGACCCTTCGACAAACATGGCTATGGCTACACCTTC. It is translated as CASRPFDKHGYGYTF.